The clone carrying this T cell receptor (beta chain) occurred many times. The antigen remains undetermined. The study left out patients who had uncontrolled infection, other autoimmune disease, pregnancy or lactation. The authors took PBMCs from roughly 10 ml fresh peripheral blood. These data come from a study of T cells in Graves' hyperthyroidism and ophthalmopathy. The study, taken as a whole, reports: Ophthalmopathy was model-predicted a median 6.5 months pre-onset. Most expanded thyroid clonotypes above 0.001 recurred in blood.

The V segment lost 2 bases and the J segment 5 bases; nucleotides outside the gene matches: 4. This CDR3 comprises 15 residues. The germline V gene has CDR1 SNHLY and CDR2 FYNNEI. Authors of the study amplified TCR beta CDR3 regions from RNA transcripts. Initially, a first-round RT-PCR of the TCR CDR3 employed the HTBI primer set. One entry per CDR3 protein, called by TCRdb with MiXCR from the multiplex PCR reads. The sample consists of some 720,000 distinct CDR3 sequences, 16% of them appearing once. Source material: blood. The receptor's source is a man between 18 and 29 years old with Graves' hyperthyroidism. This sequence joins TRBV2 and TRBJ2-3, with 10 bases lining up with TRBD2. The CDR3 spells CASSEKAGGLDTQYF. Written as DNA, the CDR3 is TGTGCCAGCAGTGAAAAAGCGGGAGGGCTAGATACGCAGTATTTT.